The 32 T cell receptor beta chains below all came from one sample that was sequenced in a study of OX40 agonist ivuxolimab in advanced cancers. Here immunoSEQ multiplex PCR was the method, and the copy in TCRdb shows in-frame clones only, minus some. The sample holds approximately 77,000 clones, 91% seen once. The sequencing used CD4+ or CD8+ T cells sorted from blood, collected in a trial of the OX40 agonist ivuxolimab. The origin of the receptors is an adult with an advanced solid tumor such as melanoma, head and neck, liver or kidney cancer.

The rearrangement uses TRBV4-2 and TRBJ2-2; D uncertain. CDR3 size: 13 residues. The V end was cut by 4 bases, the J end by 5 bases, with 8 bases between. Germline values: CDR1 LGHNA, CDR2 YNFKEQ. CDR3 coding DNA: TGTGCCAGCAGCCTGCGACGGACCGGGGAGCTGTTTTTT. Translation: CASSLRRTGELFF.

The chain links TRBV4-1 to TRBJ2-7, with D unclear. Trimming took off 4 bases at V and 7 bases at J, with 11 bases between the two ends. The length of the CDR3 is 12 residues. Germline CDR1 is MGHRA and CDR2 is YSYEKL. The CDR3 region has the DNA TGCGCCAGCAGCCCCAACGGGCGGGAGCAGTACTTC. Its translation: CASSPNGREQYF.

The chain carries TRBV28 and TRBJ1-2; maybe TRBD1 (6 bases). The CDR3 covers 15 residues. CDR1 is MDHEN and CDR2 is SYDVKM in the germline V gene. V dropped 2 bases and J dropped 8 bases, with 18 bases sitting between them. CDR3 in amino acids: CASSLLTDSFGGYTF. As DNA, the CDR3 is TGTGCCAGCAGTTTACTAACGGACAGTTTCGGCGGCTACACCTTC.

V is TRBV28 and J is TRBJ2-7; 9 nucleotides align to TRBD1. The CDR3 runs to 13 residues. The J segment lost 2 bases and the V segment lost 4 bases, leaving 0 bases of the junction unmatched. CDR1 and CDR2 from the germline V gene are MDHEN and SYDVKM. DNA for the CDR3: TGTGCCAGCAGTTGGGACAGGGCCTACGAGCAGTACTTC. It specifies CASSWDRAYEQYF.

With regard to this clone: Other DNA sequences of this sample code for an identical CDR3. The chain has TRBV28 and TRBJ2-7; 7 nucleotides align to TRBD2. V lost 7 bases and J lost 2; bases outside the gene matches: 8. The CDR3 covers 14 residues. Per germline, CDR1 MDHEN and CDR2 SYDVKM. CDR3 sequence: CASTFSGGTYEQYF. DNA for the CDR3: TGTGCCAGCACCTTCTCGGGAGGAACCTACGAGCAGTACTTC.

The chain recombines TRBV4-2 with TRBJ2-1; 12 bases are a match to TRBD2. Germline loops: CDR1 LGHNA, CDR2 YNFKEQ. J was trimmed by 7 bases and V by 0 bases; bases with no gene match: 13. The CDR3 extends over 19 amino acids. CDR3 nucleotides: TGTGCCAGCAGCCAAGAAGGGCCCCGTAGACTAGCGGGAGTGAATGAGCAGTTCTTC. Encoded protein: CASSQEGPRRLAGVNEQFF.

The chain has TRBV27 and TRBJ1-2; TRBD1 aligns across 9 bases. This CDR3 has 15 residues. CDR1 is MNHEY, CDR2 SMNVEV, per germline (reference sequence). The V gene end was trimmed by 0 bases and the J gene end by 7 bases; junction bases not matched to a gene: 6. As DNA, the CDR3 is TGTGCCAGCAGTTTATCAGGGACAGGGAGTCTTGGCTACACCTTC. Protein product: CASSLSGTGSLGYTF.

The chain carries TRBV27 and TRBJ2-7, with D maybe TRBD1 (6 bases). The length of the CDR3 is 13 residues. V shed 8 bases and J shed 2 bases, with 13 bases lying between them. CDR1 and CDR2 from the germline V gene are MNHEY and SMNVEV (reference sequence). As DNA, the CDR3 is TGTGCCAGCCAGGGGCCACAAACCTACGAGCAGTACTTC. It translates to CASQGPQTYEQYF.

The chain has TRBV7-9 and TRBJ2-1, with TRBD2 matching 8 bases. Per germline, CDR1 SEHNR and CDR2 FQNEAQ (reference sequence). With 0 bases clipped from V and 9 bases from J, the junction kept 7 bases outside the gene matches. The CDR3 has 15 amino acids. The CDR3 DNA reads as TGTGCCAGCAGCTTAGCCGGGAGGGCGGGGAGTGAGCAGTTCTTC. Translating it yields CASSLAGRAGSEQFF.

This chain connects TRBV2 to TRBJ2-1; no definite D call. CDR1 is SNHLY and CDR2 is FYNNEI in the germline V gene. V gave up 7 bases and J gave up 4 bases, with 2 bases separating them. This CDR3 region has 10 residues. CDR3 nucleotides: TGTGCCAGCACATACAATGAGCAGTTCTTC. Protein sequence: CASTYNEQFF.

This clone was seen just once. The chain couples TRBV7-8 to TRBJ1-1, with D tentatively TRBD1 (5 bases). The germline V gene encodes CDR1 SGHVS and CDR2 FQNEAQ. V was pared by 7 bases and J by 0 bases, with 27 bases between. The CDR3 loop spans 19 amino acids. This CDR3 is CASILKIPQAILMNTEAFF. The CDR3 nucleotides are TGTGCCAGCATCCTAAAGATACCACAGGCGATATTGATGAACACTGAAGCTTTCTTT.

The chain joins TRBV7-3 to TRBJ2-1; no clear D. The CDR3 totals 13 residues. V was trimmed by 5 bases and J by 2 bases, leaving 7 bases between them. Germline V gives CDR1 SGHTA, CDR2 FQGTGA. CDR3 in amino acids: CASSPTPYNEQFF. As DNA, the CDR3 is TGTGCCAGCAGCCCGACCCCCTACAATGAGCAGTTCTTC.

V gene TRBV11-2 combines with J gene TRBJ2-5, with D uncertain. The DNA end is a closer match to TRBJ2-7, so the J assignment may be wrong. CDR3 size: 13 residues. CDR1 SGHAT and CDR2 FQNNGV come from the germline V gene. The CDR3 loop is CASSLELPYEQYF. As DNA, the CDR3 is TGTGCCAGCAGCTTAGAACTACCCTACGAGCAGTACTTC.

On this clone itself: The junction departs from germline at one end; a sequencing error may be responsible. The chain is built from TRBV14 and TRBJ2-7; 10 bases align to TRBD1. This CDR3 has 18 residues. The germline gives CDR1 SGHDN, CDR2 FVKESK. This chain's CDR3 is CARSRGVDRGRLRNEQYF. CDR3 in DNA: TGTGCCCGCAGCCGGGGGGTTGACAGGGGGCGGTTAAGAAACGAGCAGTACTTC.

The rearrangement joins TRBV27 to TRBJ2-1; D may be TRBD1 (6 bases). CDR1 and CDR2 (germline): MNHEY, SMNVEV (reference sequence). This CDR3 contains 13 residues. Between the trimmed V and J ends, which lost 7 bases and 5 bases, there was a span of 12 bases. The CDR3, as DNA: TGTGCCAGCACTGGACAGAACCACAATGAGCAGTTCTTC. Its protein is CASTGQNHNEQFF.

This rearrangement joins TRBV6-6 to TRBJ2-4; unclear D gene. Germline CDR1 reads MNHNY; CDR2 reads SVGAGI (reference sequence). Deletions cut 6 bases from V and 5 bases from J, with 8 bases between. The CDR3 contains 12 residues. The DNA for the CDR3 is TGTGCCAGCAGACAACCACAAAACATTCAGTACTTC. Its translation: CASRQPQNIQYF.

The V call is TRBV11-2, the J call TRBJ1-1; 8 nucleotides line up with TRBD1. Germline CDR1 SGHAT, CDR2 FQNNGV. Trimming at V came to 4 bases and at J to 6 bases, leaving 1 base not matched to a gene. CDR3 length: 12 residues. Written as DNA, the CDR3 is TGTGCCAGCAGCTCAGGGGGCGCTGAAGCTTTCTTT. This sequence encodes CASSSGGAEAFF.

The chain employs TRBV21-1 and TRBJ1-3; TRBD1, as called in the table, went unchecked against the DNA. TRBV21-1 constitutes a pseudogene. The CDR3 extends over 20 amino acids. CDR3 protein: CASSNQGVPPHPSSGNTIYF. The CDR3 bases are TGTGCCAGCAGCAATCAGGGGGTACCGCCCCACCCCAGCTCTGGAAACACCATATATTTT.

The V call is TRBV30, the J call TRBJ2-1; the D is unclear. V was trimmed by 4 bases and J by 2 bases, leaving 12 bases between them. From germline, CDR1 is GTSNPN and CDR2 SVGIG (reference sequence). The CDR3 consists of 14 residues. CDR3 sequence: CAWNIPITYNEQFF. CDR3 coding DNA: TGTGCCTGGAACATCCCAATTACCTACAATGAGCAGTTCTTC.

The chain combines TRBV5-6 with TRBJ2-5; the D is unclear. Deletions cut 4 bases from V and 1 base from J, with 14 bases between. Germline V gives CDR1 SGHDT, CDR2 YYEEEE. CDR3 length: 15 amino acids. The CDR3 protein is CASSTVLEAQETQYF. The CDR3 DNA is TGTGCCAGCAGCACCGTCCTAGAGGCCCAAGAGACCCAGTACTTC.

The V call is TRBV27, the J call TRBJ1-1; possible D gene TRBD1, 6 bases. The CDR3 is 14 amino acids. V lost 6 bases to trimming and J lost 1 base, with 12 bases between them. Germline V gene sequence: CDR1 MNHEY, CDR2 SMNVEV (reference sequence). CDR3: CASSWTGANTEAFF. CDR3 coding DNA: TGTGCCAGCAGCTGGACGGGGGCGAACACTGAAGCTTTCTTT.

The genes are TRBV28 and TRBJ1-1, with a possible D match to TRBD1 (6 bases). Germline V gene lookup returns CDR1 MDHEN and CDR2 SYDVKM. The CDR3 is made up of 17 amino acids. V shed 5 bases and J shed 4 bases, with 23 bases lying between them. Here the CDR3 reads CASSPLRGGTGGTEAFF. CDR3 coding DNA: TGTGCCAGCAGTCCTCTTAGGGGGGGCACGGGAGGCACTGAAGCTTTCTTT.

This chain uses TRBV27 with TRBJ2-1, with D unclear. V was cut by 3 bases and J by 0 bases, with 9 bases left in between. This CDR3 comprises 15 residues. Germline CDR1 and CDR2: MNHEY and SMNVEV (reference sequence). CDR3 in DNA: TGTGCCAGCAGTTTTAGGTCGAGCTCCTACAATGAGCAGTTCTTC. The encoded protein is CASSFRSSSYNEQFF.

This chain connects TRBV11-2 to TRBJ1-1; D is uncertain. V was trimmed by 2 bases and J by 1 base, leaving 17 bases between them. In germline, CDR1 is SGHAT, CDR2 FQNNGV. CDR3 size: 17 residues. CDR3 region: CASSLLSEDAGNTEAFF. CDR3 nucleotide sequence: TGTGCCAGCAGCTTATTGTCAGAAGATGCGGGGAACACTGAAGCTTTCTTT.

The chain couples TRBV18 to TRBJ1-1, with 7 bases that match TRBD1. The CDR3 is 13 residues long. Germline V gene data show CDR1 as KGHSH and CDR2 as LQKENI. V shed 0 bases, J shed 11 bases, and the junction held 6 bases outside the gene matches. This CDR3 is CASSPPGQIWAFF. CDR3 nucleotide sequence: TGTGCCAGCTCACCACCGGGACAGATCTGGGCTTTCTTT.

The gene calls are TRBV4-1 and TRBJ2-1, with TRBD2 as a possible D gene (6 bases). Trimming took 1 base from V and 2 from J, leaving 9 bases between them. The CDR3 is 15 amino acids. Per the germline V gene, CDR1 is MGHRA and CDR2 is YSYEKL. CDR3 loop: CASSQGGGAYNEQFF. CDR3 bases: TGCGCCAGCAGCCAAGGGGGCGGGGCCTACAATGAGCAGTTCTTC.

The chain uses TRBV28 and TRBJ2-2; TRBD2 agrees at 14 bases. The CDR3 is 16 amino acids. Germline trimming cut 6 bases from V and 5 bases from J; bases unmatched to any gene: 5. The V gene's germline CDR1 is MDHEN and CDR2 SYDVKM. The CDR3 DNA reads as TGTGCCAGCAGCCCGACTAGCGGGAGGGGGACCGGGGAGCTGTTTTTT. Amino acids: CASSPTSGRGTGELFF.

The chain joins TRBV6-6 to TRBJ2-1; possibly TRBD1 or TRBD2 for D (5 bases each). CDR1 is MNHNY and CDR2 is SVGAGI in the germline V gene (reference sequence). Between the trimmed V and J ends, which lost 0 bases and 8 bases, there was a span of 11 bases. The CDR3 totals 14 residues. The CDR3 reads CASSYSTGGYEQFF. CDR3 DNA sequence: TGTGCCAGCAGTTACTCGACTGGGGGTTATGAGCAGTTCTTC.

Of note for this clone: The same CDR3 is also encoded by other DNA sequences in this sample. The chain recombines TRBV9 with TRBJ2-2; D call uncertain. The CDR3 totals 12 residues. In germline, CDR1 is SGDLS, CDR2 YYNGEE. Trimming stripped 5 bases from V and 2 bases from J, with 4 bases between. For the CDR3, the DNA is TGTGCCAGCAGTCTAAACACCGGGGAGCTGTTTTTT. Its translation: CASSLNTGELFF.

The chain has TRBV30 and TRBJ1-1, with D possibly TRBD1 on 5 matching bases. CDR1 and CDR2 (germline): GTSNPN, SVGIG (reference sequence). The ends were cut back, 0 bases at V and 6 bases at J, with 11 bases in the middle. The CDR3 is 13 residues long. The CDR3 bases are TGTGCCTGGAGTGTGGTCAGGGAGGCTGAAGCTTTCTTT. Protein product: CAWSVVREAEAFF. The whole variable domain, remainder taken from reference TRBV30 and TRBJ1-1, is SQTIHQWPATLVQPVGSPLSLECTVEGTSNPNLYWYRQAAGRGLQLLFYSVGIGQISSEVPQNLSASRPQDRQFILSSKKLLLSDSGFYLCAWSVVREAEAFFGQGTRLTVV.

The CDR3 coding sequence is TGTGCCTGGAGTGTGGGGACAGGGGGCCACGAGCAGTACTTC. Translating gives CAWSVGTGGHEQYF. This chain uses TRBV30 with TRBJ2-7; the match to TRBD1 covers 12 bases. CDR1 GTSNPN and CDR2 SVGIG come from the germline V gene (reference sequence). CDR3 size: 14 residues. J was trimmed by 5 bases and V by 0 bases; bases with no gene match: 2.

The genes are TRBV13 and TRBJ2-7; 8 bases map to TRBD1. The V and J ends lost 4 bases and 3 bases, in that order; junction bases with no gene match: 8. Germline CDR1 PRHDT, CDR2 FYEKMQ (reference sequence). CDR3 size: 15 residues. The CDR3 sequence: CASSSLNGTGYEQYF. DNA of the CDR3: TGTGCCAGCAGCTCACTAAATGGGACAGGCTACGAGCAGTACTTC. The full variable domain, in which reference TRBV13 and TRBJ2-7 provide the parts outside the CDR3, is AAGVIQSPRHLIKEKRETATLKCYPIPRHDTVYWYQQGPGQDPQFLISFYEKMQSDKGSIPDRFSAQQFSDYHSELNMSSLELGDSALYFCASSSLNGTGYEQYFGPGTRLTVT.